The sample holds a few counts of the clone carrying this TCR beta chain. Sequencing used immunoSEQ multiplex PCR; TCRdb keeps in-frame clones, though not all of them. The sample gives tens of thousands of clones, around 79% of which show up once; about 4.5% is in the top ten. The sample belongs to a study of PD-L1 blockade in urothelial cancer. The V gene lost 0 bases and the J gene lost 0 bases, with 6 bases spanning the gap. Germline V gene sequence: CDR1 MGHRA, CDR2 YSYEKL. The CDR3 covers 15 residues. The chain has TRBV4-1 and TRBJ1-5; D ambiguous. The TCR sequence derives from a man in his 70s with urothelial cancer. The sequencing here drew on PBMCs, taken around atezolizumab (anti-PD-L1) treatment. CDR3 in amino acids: CASSQDIYSNQPQHF. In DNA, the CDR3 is TGCGCCAGCAGCCAAGATATTTATAGCAATCAGCCCCAGCATTTT.